One sample yielded the 29 T cell receptor beta chains listed below, sequenced in a study of shared T cell receptors in the human thymus. Profiled with immunoSEQ multiplex PCR; TCRdb holds only in-frame clones, not every one. Among roughly 500,000 clones listed, around 78% were seen once. This same sample was also taken into another study, of human thymus T cells.

Sequenced: thymocytes. The receptors originated from a boy younger than two with a congenital heart defect.

This clone came up a few times. The CDR3: CASSPSGTGRSGYTF. The CDR3, as DNA: TGTGCCAGCAGCCCTTCCGGGACAGGGCGATCTGGCTACACCTTC. This chain joins TRBV5-4 and TRBJ1-2, with TRBD1 matching over 9 bases. The germline V gene encodes CDR1 SGHNT and CDR2 YYREEE (reference sequence). The CDR3 consists of 15 residues. V was pared by 4 bases and J by 7 bases, with 11 bases of the junction left unmatched.

This clone was detected only once. The chain uses TRBV5-4 and TRBJ2-7; tentatively, D is TRBD2 (5 bases). The germline V gene has CDR1 SGHNT and CDR2 YYREEE (reference sequence). The V end lost 3 bases, the J end lost 0 bases, and 10 bases lay between the germline ends. This CDR3 region has 14 residues. In nucleotides, the CDR3 is TGTGCCAGCAGCTCTGGGAGCTCCTCCTACGAGCAGTACTTC. Amino acid sequence: CASSSGSSSYEQYF.

This chain links TRBV5-4 with TRBJ2-1, with 10 bases fitting TRBD2. Unmatched junction bases numbered 7, after V lost 0 bases and J lost 4 bases. Germline V lookup: CDR1 SGHNT, CDR2 YYREEE (reference sequence). The CDR3 contains 17 residues. CDR3 residues: CASSLASSGSPYNEQFF. CDR3 in DNA: TGTGCCAGCAGCTTGGCCTCTAGCGGGAGCCCATACAATGAGCAGTTCTTC.

This clone appeared a single time. V usage is TRBV10-2 and J usage is TRBJ1-4; TRBD1 aligns across 7 bases. In germline, CDR1 is WSHSY, CDR2 SAAADI. V shed 6 bases and J 1 base; nucleotides not matched to a gene: 5. This CDR3 has 15 residues. CDR3 in DNA: TGCGCCAGCAGAAGACAGGGTGTAACTAATGAAAAACTGTTTTTT. As protein: CASRRQGVTNEKLFF.

This clone was found once. The V gene is TRBV5-6, the J gene TRBJ1-1; the D gene is possibly TRBD1 (6 bases). In germline, CDR1 is SGHDT, CDR2 YYEEEE. Deletions cut 5 bases from V and 3 bases from J, with 11 bases between. This CDR3 comprises 13 residues. CDR3 in DNA: TGTGCCAGCAGACGGGACACCCACACTGAAGCTTTCTTT. It translates to CASRRDTHTEAFF.

The chain is built from TRBV6-5 and TRBJ1-3, with D perhaps TRBD1 (6 bases). Germline CDR1 and CDR2: MNHEY and SVGAGI. The CDR3 consists of 15 residues. V was shortened by 4 bases and J by 0 bases, with 10 bases between the two germline ends. CDR3 bases: TGTGCCAGCAGTTCCGACAGGCTCTCTGGAAACACCATATATTTT. Its protein is CASSSDRLSGNTIYF.

The genes are TRBV9 and TRBJ2-5; 9 bases match TRBD2. The CDR3 is 18 amino acids. Germline V lookup: CDR1 SGDLS, CDR2 YYNGEE. Trimming removed 3 bases from V and 5 bases from J; junction bases left unmatched: 17. CDR3 region: CASSGGARGRAGWETQYF. CDR3 sequence (DNA): TGTGCCAGCAGCGGCGGGGCGCGCGGGAGGGCCGGGTGGGAGACCCAGTACTTC.

This clone was counted a few times. This sequence joins TRBV21-1 and TRBJ2-7; the table's D call TRBD1 went unverified against the DNA. TRBV21-1 is tagged as a pseudogene. The CDR3 runs to 17 residues. The DNA of the CDR3 is TGTGCCAGCAGCAAAGCGTGGGGACAGGGGCCTTCCTACGAGCAGTACTTC. Translated: CASSKAWGQGPSYEQYF.

The chain combines TRBV4-3 with TRBJ2-1; D may be TRBD2 (6 bases). V shed 0 bases and J shed 8 bases, with 14 bases lying between them. Germline V lookup: CDR1 LGHNA, CDR2 YSLEER. The CDR3 contains 15 residues. CDR3 protein: CASSQDRRAGDEQFF. CDR3 nucleotides: TGCGCCAGCAGCCAAGATCGGAGGGCTGGGGATGAGCAGTTCTTC.

The chain is built from TRBV11-2 and TRBJ2-7, with D possibly TRBD1 on 5 matching bases. This CDR3 comprises 16 residues. Trimming cost V 1 base and J 3 bases, with 16 bases left between them. From germline, CDR1 is SGHAT and CDR2 FQNNGV. The CDR3 here is CASSLGVHRFGYEQYF. CDR3 coding DNA: TGTGCCAGCAGCTTAGGAGTCCACAGGTTTGGCTACGAGCAGTACTTC. Full variable domain (remainder filled in from reference TRBV11-2 and TRBJ2-7): EAGVAQSPRYKIIEKRQSVAFWCNPISGHATLYWYQQILGQGPKLLIQFQNNGVVDDSQLPKDRFSAERLKGVDSTLKIQPAKLEDSAVYLCASSLGVHRFGYEQYFGPGTRLTVT.

In this sample, this clone turned up a few times. The V and J genes are TRBV7-2 and TRBJ2-1; possible D gene TRBD1, 8 bases. V was cut by 1 base and J by 7 bases, with 14 bases left in between. The CDR3 totals 15 residues. Germline V gives CDR1 SGHTA, CDR2 FQGNSA. CDR3 in DNA: TGTGCCAGCAGCTTAGAATTACAGGGGGGGAATGAGCAGTTCTTC. Translating gives CASSLELQGGNEQFF.

J is TRBJ2-7 and V is TRBV14, with D possibly being TRBD2 (5 bases). There are 13 residues in the CDR3. Germline CDR1 SGHDN, CDR2 FVKESK. Trimming took 4 bases from V and 0 from J, leaving 7 bases between them. The CDR3 DNA follows: TGTGCCAGCAGCCGGACTTCCTCCTACGAGCAGTACTTC. Translation gives CASSRTSSYEQYF.

This chain links TRBV4-3 with TRBJ2-5, with D possibly being TRBD2 (5 bases). The length of the CDR3 is 13 residues. CDR1 and CDR2 from the germline V gene are LGHNA and YSLEER. Trimming took 4 bases from V and 2 from J, leaving 8 bases between them. CDR3 nucleotide sequence: TGCGCCAGCAGCCCCGGGGAACAAGAGACCCAGTACTTC. Its translation is CASSPGEQETQYF.

This chain joins TRBV6-5 and TRBJ1-1; 8 nucleotides match TRBD1. V lost 2 bases, J lost 7 bases, and 6 bases stayed unmatched. The germline V gene encodes CDR1 MNHEY and CDR2 SVGAGI. The CDR3 length is 14 residues. The CDR3 DNA reads as TGTGCCAGCAGTTACCAGGGGGCTCCCTATGAAGCTTTCTTT. Its protein product is CASSYQGAPYEAFF.

The V gene is TRBV30, the J gene TRBJ1-2; TRBD1 agrees at 10 bases. This CDR3 is 14 amino acids long. V trimming: 2 bases; J trimming: 6 bases; junction bases outside the gene matches: 6. CDR1 is GTSNPN and CDR2 is SVGIG in the germline V gene (reference sequence). CDR3 protein: CAWSPRGQGNGYTF. Written as DNA, the CDR3 is TGTGCCTGGAGTCCCCGGGGACAGGGGAATGGCTACACCTTC.

V gene TRBV6-5 combines with J gene TRBJ1-2, with D unresolved. Germline lookup yields CDR1 MNHEY and CDR2 SVGAGI. Between the trimmed V and J ends, which lost 4 bases and 8 bases, there was a span of 14 bases. This CDR3 is 13 amino acids long. DNA for the CDR3: TGTGCCAGCAGTTCACCCGGTATACGGGGCTACACCTTC. It yields the protein CASSSPGIRGYTF.

The chain joins TRBV11-2 to TRBJ2-7; 7 bases are shared with TRBD2. Germline V gene sequence: CDR1 SGHAT, CDR2 FQNNGV. J was trimmed by 2 bases and V by 6 bases; bases with no gene match: 16. This CDR3 is built from 17 residues. The CDR3 spells CASRSPPGVGGTYEQYF. CDR3 coding DNA: TGTGCCAGCAGGTCTCCCCCCGGGGTGGGAGGGACCTACGAGCAGTACTTC.

The chain has TRBV10-3 and TRBJ1-2; 7 bases line up with TRBD1. Unmatched junction bases numbered 14, after V lost 5 bases and J lost 8 bases. This CDR3 is 15 amino acids long. The germline V gene encodes CDR1 ENHRY and CDR2 SYGVKD. CDR3 sequence reads: CAISQSHDRVQGYTF. In DNA, the CDR3 is TGTGCCATCAGTCAAAGTCACGACAGGGTACAGGGCTACACCTTC.

This chain uses TRBV7-8 with TRBJ2-7; D is perhaps TRBD1 (5 bases). Germline CDR1 reads SGHVS; CDR2 reads FQNEAQ. This CDR3 has 14 residues. The CDR3 DNA reads as TGTGCGTCGGCGGCCCTCAAAGGGGCTCACGAGCAGTACTTC. Translation gives CASAALKGAHEQYF.

The chain uses TRBV29-1 and TRBJ2-2, with TRBD2 matching 7 bases. After removal of 3 bases from V and 2 bases from J, the junction contained 9 bases not matched to a gene. The CDR3 spans 16 residues. CDR1 and CDR2 (germline): SQVTM, ANQGSEA. The CDR3: CSVEYRSSGNTGELFF. DNA of the CDR3: TGCAGCGTTGAGTATCGGTCTAGCGGAAACACCGGGGAGCTGTTTTTT.

The rearrangement uses TRBV4-1 and TRBJ2-7; 7 positions agree with TRBD1. Germline lookup yields CDR1 MGHRA and CDR2 YSYEKL. CDR3 size: 15 residues. Trimming took 4 bases from V and 2 from J; bases not matched to a gene: 8. CDR3 sequence: CASSPDRVGTYEQYF. In DNA form, the CDR3 reads TGCGCCAGCAGCCCCGACAGGGTTGGGACCTACGAGCAGTACTTC.

The gene calls are TRBV21-1 and TRBJ2-6; no check of the table's D call, TRBD2, against the DNA was made. TRBV21-1 is listed as a pseudogene. The CDR3 has 14 residues. The CDR3 region is CASSRPVGANVLTF. The CDR3 nucleotides read TGTGCCAGCAGTCGTCCGGTGGGGGCCAACGTCCTGACTTTC.

This clone was picked up a small number of times. The chain uses TRBV21-1 and TRBJ2-4; TRBD2, the table's D call, lacks a check against the DNA. TRBV21-1 is a pseudogene. The CDR3 runs to 9 residues. Here the CDR3 reads CASSKVEVF. The CDR3 DNA is TGTGCCAGCAGCAAAGTTGAGGTTTTC.

This clone was counted a single time. The chain is built from TRBV29-1 and TRBJ1-1; D uncertain. There are 10 residues in the CDR3. CDR1 is SQVTM, CDR2 ANQGSEA, per germline. The V gene lost 1 base and the J gene lost 7 bases, with 4 bases spanning the gap. Here the CDR3 DNA reads TGCAGCGTTGAAGGGCATGAAGCTTTCTTT. This encodes CSVEGHEAFF.

This chain uses TRBV25-1 with TRBJ2-1; 7 bases are a match to TRBD2. Germline CDR1 is MGHDK and CDR2 is SYGVNS. The CDR3 runs to 12 residues. With 7 bases clipped from V and 5 bases from J, the junction kept 2 bases outside the gene matches. In DNA, the CDR3 is TGTGCCAGCACCGCGGGAGACAATGAGCAGTTCTTC. It codes for CASTAGDNEQFF.

The V and J genes are TRBV25-1 and TRBJ2-7; 7 bases fit TRBD2. V lost 4 bases to trimming and J lost 2 bases; unmatched junction nucleotides: 8. In germline, CDR1 is MGHDK, CDR2 SYGVNS. The CDR3 contains 15 residues. The CDR3 spells CASSGLADPTYEQYF. CDR3 in DNA: TGTGCCAGCAGTGGGCTAGCGGATCCTACCTACGAGCAGTACTTC.

The V call is TRBV12-5, the J call TRBJ2-3, with 8 positions matching TRBD1. The CDR3 runs 17 residues. Germline V lookup: CDR1 LGHNT, CDR2 FRNRAP. Trimming at V came to 1 base and at J to 2 bases, leaving 8 bases not matched to a gene. The CDR3 is CASGLAAGQVITDTQYF. In DNA, the CDR3 is TGTGCTAGTGGTTTGGCCGCGGGACAGGTGATCACAGATACGCAGTATTTT.

This sequence joins TRBV4-1 and TRBJ1-2; 8 bases match TRBD1. V gave up 4 bases and J gave up 7 bases; unmatched junction bases: 17. The germline V gene has CDR1 MGHRA and CDR2 YSYEKL. The CDR3 spans 17 residues. The CDR3 DNA sequence: TGCGCCAGCAGCCTGACCCCCATCCAGGGGGCGTCGGCTGGCTACACCTTC. Amino acid sequence: CASSLTPIQGASAGYTF.

The CDR3 loop reads CAIRSKGTSGQETQYF. In DNA, the CDR3 is TGTGCCATTCGATCTAAAGGCACTAGCGGTCAAGAGACCCAGTACTTC. The rearrangement links TRBV10-3 to TRBJ2-5, with 8 positions matching TRBD2. CDR1 ENHRY and CDR2 SYGVKD come from the germline V gene. The length of the CDR3 is 16 residues. The V segment lost 9 bases and the J segment 2 bases; nucleotides outside the gene matches: 14.